One sample yielded the 26 T cell receptor beta chains listed below, sequenced in a study of blood T cell repertoires in COVID-19. Sequencing used immunoSEQ multiplex PCR; TCRdb keeps in-frame clones, though not all of them. This repertoire shows around 270,000 clones, around nine tenths found once; its top ten account for 2.5% to 3.5%. Input material: PBMCs or T cells enriched from blood (not recorded which). Receptors originate from a woman aged 40 to 50 who had been exposed to COVID-19.

The J gene is TRBJ1-6, the V gene TRBV7-9, with D unresolved. Germline V gene lookup returns CDR1 SEHNR and CDR2 FQNEAQ (reference sequence). Trimming shortened V by 5 bases and J by 9 bases, and 8 bases separated the two germline ends. The CDR3 is 12 amino acids. CDR3 region: CASSLPGSPLHF. The CDR3 DNA reads TGTGCCAGCAGCCTTCCCGGTTCACCCCTCCACTTT.

This clone was observed a few times. This sequence joins TRBV27 and TRBJ2-2; D uncertain. V was shortened by 7 bases and J by 4 bases, with 19 bases between the two germline ends. The CDR3 is 16 residues long. Germline values: CDR1 MNHEY, CDR2 SMNVEV (reference sequence). Here the CDR3 DNA reads TGTGCCAGCATGGCAATAGGTATTTCGGGCACCGGGGAGCTGTTTTTT. Translating it yields CASMAIGISGTGELFF.

This clone was picked up one time. J is TRBJ1-1 and V is TRBV4-1, with D unclear. V lost 0 bases, J lost 5 bases, and 16 bases lay in between. Germline V gene data show CDR1 as MGHRA and CDR2 as YSYEKL. This CDR3 comprises 16 residues. CDR3 protein: CASSQDLAARGTEAFF. The DNA for the CDR3 is TGCGCCAGCAGCCAAGATCTTGCAGCACGAGGGACTGAAGCTTTCTTT.

The chain carries TRBV18 and TRBJ1-2; D unclear. This CDR3 contains 14 residues. Germline lookup yields CDR1 KGHSH and CDR2 LQKENI. The V gene lost 0 bases and the J gene lost 4 bases, with 9 bases spanning the gap. CDR3 loop: CASSPPAASYGYTF. CDR3 bases: TGTGCCAGCTCACCACCGGCAGCTAGCTATGGCTACACCTTC.

The chain joins TRBV21-1 to TRBJ2-5; the DNA was not used to check the table's D call, TRBD2. TRBV21-1 is an annotated pseudogene. The CDR3 spans 18 residues. CDR3 residues: CASSQGDKRENRQETQYF. DNA of the CDR3: TGTGCCAGCAGCCAAGGGGATAAGCGGGAGAATAGACAAGAGACCCAGTACTTC.

The chain has TRBV9 and TRBJ2-3; TRBD2 matches at 7 bases. The V gene's germline CDR1 is SGDLS and CDR2 YYNGEE. V lost 4 bases to trimming and J lost 5 bases; unmatched junction nucleotides: 10. The CDR3 covers 15 residues. This CDR3 reads CASSPETGGLDTQYF. CDR3 in DNA: TGTGCCAGCAGCCCAGAAACGGGAGGTCTAGATACGCAGTATTTT.

The chain is built from TRBV19 and TRBJ1-2, with D possibly being TRBD1 (5 bases). V was trimmed by 5 bases and J by 7 bases, leaving 20 bases between them. This CDR3 contains 15 residues. CDR1 and CDR2 from the germline V gene are LNHDA and SQIVND (reference sequence). The CDR3 protein is CASSSVGLEVLGYTF. The CDR3 DNA follows: TGTGCCAGTAGTTCCGTGGGACTGGAGGTCCTTGGCTACACCTTC.

The gene calls are TRBV19 and TRBJ1-5; D is ambiguous. This CDR3 is built from 16 residues. The germline V and J ends were trimmed by 4 bases and 0 bases, with 13 bases remaining between them. Germline assignment: CDR1 LNHDA and CDR2 SQIVND (reference sequence). CDR3 sequence reads: CASSTGVVYSNQPQHF. The CDR3 DNA sequence: TGTGCCAGTAGTACCGGGGTGGTTTATAGCAATCAGCCCCAGCATTTT.

The chain is built from TRBV12-5 and TRBJ2-5; 10 bases line up with TRBD1. Germline lookup yields CDR1 LGHNT and CDR2 FRNRAP. The CDR3 runs 17 residues. Germline trimming cut 1 base from V and 5 bases from J; bases unmatched to any gene: 10. The CDR3 reads CASGLAIGQGVGETQYF. CDR3 DNA: TGTGCTAGTGGTTTGGCAATAGGACAGGGGGTAGGGGAGACCCAGTACTTC.

V gene TRBV10-3 combines with J gene TRBJ1-5; 8 nucleotides agree with TRBD1. This CDR3 has 14 residues. Germline lookup yields CDR1 ENHRY and CDR2 SYGVKD. V trimming: 4 bases; J trimming: 4 bases; junction bases outside the gene matches: 3. CDR3: CAISADRGNQPQHF. Written as DNA, the CDR3 is TGTGCCATCAGTGCCGACAGGGGAAATCAGCCCCAGCATTTT.

The chain has TRBV7-8 and TRBJ2-2; 9 bases map to TRBD1. The V segment lost 4 bases and the J segment 0 bases; nucleotides outside the gene matches: 3. Germline V gives CDR1 SGHVS, CDR2 FQNEAQ. The CDR3 spans 16 residues. The DNA for the CDR3 is TGTGCCAGCAGCTCCAGACAGGGGGCGAACACCGGGGAGCTGTTTTTT. Amino acid sequence: CASSSRQGANTGELFF.

This chain links TRBV11-3 with TRBJ2-2; D is uncertain. V was trimmed by 5 bases and J by 7 bases, leaving 14 bases between them. The CDR3 runs 14 residues. The germline V gene encodes CDR1 SGHNT and CDR2 YENEEA. The DNA for the CDR3 is TGTGCCAGCAGCCGTACCGGTTCTCGCGGGGAGCTGTTTTTT. The encoded protein is CASSRTGSRGELFF.

The V and J genes are TRBV6-5 and TRBJ1-1, with 9 bases lining up with TRBD1. The J segment lost 13 bases and the V segment lost 2 bases, leaving 11 bases of the junction unmatched. The length of the CDR3 is 14 residues. Germline V gene data show CDR1 as MNHEY and CDR2 as SVGAGI. The CDR3 here is CASSYRVGTGFNFF. The CDR3 DNA sequence: TGTGCCAGCAGTTACAGGGTGGGGACAGGGTTTAATTTCTTT.

The V call is TRBV6-2 or TRBV6-3, the J call TRBJ1-4, with a possible D match to TRBD1 (6 bases). V dropped 2 bases and J dropped 7 bases, with 14 bases sitting between them. CDR1 is MNHEY, CDR2 SVGEGT, per germline. CDR3 length: 15 amino acids. The CDR3 region is CASSYGDITAEKLFF. The CDR3 bases are TGTGCCAGCAGTTACGGGGACATTACCGCTGAAAAACTGTTTTTT.

The rearrangement links TRBV7-8 to TRBJ2-7, with TRBD2 matching over 7 bases. Germline V CDR1 and CDR2: SGHVS, FQNEAQ. J was trimmed by 0 bases and V by 1 base; bases with no gene match: 0. The CDR3 is made up of 14 amino acids. CDR3 sequence reads: CASSLGGGSYEQYF. CDR3 sequence (DNA): TGTGCCAGCAGCTTAGGGGGGGGCTCCTACGAGCAGTACTTC.

V and J are TRBV29-1 and TRBJ2-1, with TRBD2 as a possible D gene (7 bases). The CDR3 totals 16 residues. With 6 bases removed from V and 4 bases from J, the gap between germline ends came to 22 bases. The germline CDR1 and CDR2 sequences are SQVTM and ANQGSEA. The CDR3 spells CSVLSSGGGPYNEQFF. CDR3 DNA: TGCAGCGTCCTGTCCAGTGGCGGGGGCCCTTACAATGAGCAGTTCTTC.

CDR3 sequence (DNA): TGCGCCAGCAGCTTCGACAGCGCGAACACCGGGGAGCTGTTTTTT. It codes for CASSFDSANTGELFF. This chain joins TRBV5-1 and TRBJ2-2; maybe TRBD1 (5 bases). Germline CDR1 SGHRS, CDR2 YFSETQ. The V end lost 2 bases, the J end lost 0 bases, and 8 bases lay between the germline ends. This CDR3 is 15 amino acids long.

This clone showed up just once. The chain carries TRBV19 and TRBJ1-5; 11 bases agree with TRBD1. V lost 10 bases, J lost 4 bases, and 12 bases stayed unmatched. The CDR3 has 16 amino acids. Germline V gives CDR1 LNHDA, CDR2 SQIVND (reference sequence). CDR3 in DNA: TGTGCCACCAGGGGTGGGGGGACAGGGGGAAATCAGCCCCAGCATTTT. This encodes CATRGGGTGGNQPQHF.

The chain combines TRBV3-1 (or the pseudogene TRBV3-2) with TRBJ2-7, with a possible D match to TRBD1 (6 bases). This CDR3 spans 13 amino acids. The ends were cut back, 4 bases at V and 3 bases at J, with 10 bases in the middle. The germline CDR1 and CDR2 sequences are LGHDT and YNNKEL (reference sequence). CDR3: CASSRTDSYEQYV. For the CDR3, the DNA is TGTGCCAGCAGCCGAACGGACAGCTACGAGCAGTACGTC.

This rearrangement joins TRBV12-5 to TRBJ1-4; a possible D gene is TRBD1 (5 bases). CDR1 and CDR2 (germline): LGHNT, FRNRAP. The CDR3 length is 16 residues. Between the trimmed V and J ends, which lost 1 base and 3 bases, there was a span of 12 bases. CDR3 in amino acids: CASGLGDQGSNEKLFF. The CDR3, as DNA: TGTGCTAGTGGTTTGGGAGACCAGGGATCTAATGAAAAACTGTTTTTT.

This chain uses TRBV3-1 (or the pseudogene TRBV3-2) with TRBJ2-5; 12 positions match TRBD2. The ends lost 0 bases at V and 0 bases at J; junction bases unmatched: 11. The germline V gene has CDR1 LGHDT and CDR2 YNNKEL (reference sequence). This CDR3 is 20 amino acids long. CDR3 sequence: CASSQDLKFGLAGNQETQYF. The DNA for the CDR3 is TGTGCCAGCAGCCAAGATCTAAAATTTGGACTAGCGGGGAACCAAGAGACCCAGTACTTC.

The J gene is TRBJ1-1, the V gene TRBV7-9; the D gene is possibly TRBD1 (6 bases). V lost 2 bases and J lost 4, with 8 bases in between. Germline loops: CDR1 SEHNR, CDR2 FQNEAQ (reference sequence). There are 13 residues in the CDR3. CDR3: CASSLMGATEAFF. The CDR3 nucleotides read TGTGCCAGCAGCTTAATGGGGGCCACTGAAGCTTTCTTT. Based on the CDR3 plus reference TRBV7-9 and TRBJ1-1, the full variable domain is DTGVSQNPRHKITKRGQNVTFRCDPISEHNRLYWYRQTLGQGPEFLTYFQNEAQLEKSRLLSDRFSAERPKGSFSTLEIQRTEQGDSAMYLCASSLMGATEAFFGQGTRLTVV.

V gene TRBV9 combines with J gene TRBJ1-1, with D possibly matching TRBD1 (5 bases). Germline V gene sequence: CDR1 SGDLS, CDR2 YYNGEE. Trimming took off 4 bases at V and 1 base at J, with 14 bases between the two ends. This CDR3 is built from 15 residues. The CDR3 loop is CASSPYVRENTEAFF. The DNA of the CDR3 is TGTGCCAGCAGCCCGTACGTCAGGGAGAACACTGAAGCTTTCTTT. Combining the CDR3 with reference TRBV9 and TRBJ1-1 gives the whole variable domain DSGVTQTPKHLITATGQRVTLRCSPRSGDLSVYWYQQSLDQGLQFLIQYYNGEERAKGNILERFSAQQFPDLHSELNLSSLELGDSALYFCASSPYVRENTEAFFGQGTRLTVV.

The V call is TRBV9, the J call TRBJ2-1, with 9 bases aligning to TRBD2. Germline CDR1 reads SGDLS; CDR2 reads YYNGEE. The CDR3 is 15 residues long. V was clipped by 0 bases and J by 9 bases; unmatched bases: 7. The CDR3 DNA follows: TGTGCCAGCAGCGTAGTTAGCGGGAGTTACCTTGAGCAGTTCTTC. Its protein is CASSVVSGSYLEQFF.

The chain has TRBV7-8 and TRBJ2-5; TRBD2 matches at 15 bases. The CDR3 has 20 amino acids. The V segment lost 0 bases and the J segment 5 bases; nucleotides outside the gene matches: 13. Germline assignment: CDR1 SGHVS and CDR2 FQNEAQ. CDR3: CASSLAGGAGTSGRMETQYF. CDR3 in DNA: TGTGCCAGCAGCTTAGCGGGGGGTGCTGGGACTAGCGGGAGGATGGAGACCCAGTACTTC.

The genes are TRBV4-1 and TRBJ2-7, with D tentatively TRBD2 (5 bases). The CDR3 sequence is 14 residues long. Trimming cost V 1 base and J 3 bases, with 10 bases left between them. Germline V CDR1 and CDR2: MGHRA, YSYEKL. Here the CDR3 reads CASSQGPSNYEQYF. Here the CDR3 DNA reads TGCGCCAGCAGCCAAGGGCCTAGCAACTACGAGCAGTACTTC.